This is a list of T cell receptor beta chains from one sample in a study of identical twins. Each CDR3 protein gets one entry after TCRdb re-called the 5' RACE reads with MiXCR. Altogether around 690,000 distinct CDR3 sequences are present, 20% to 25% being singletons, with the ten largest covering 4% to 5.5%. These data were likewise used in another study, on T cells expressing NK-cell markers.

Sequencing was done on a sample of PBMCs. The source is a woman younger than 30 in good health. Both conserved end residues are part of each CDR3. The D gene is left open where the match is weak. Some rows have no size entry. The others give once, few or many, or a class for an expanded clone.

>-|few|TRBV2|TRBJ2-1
TGTGCCAGCACTCAGTCCGCCTACAATGAGCAGTTCTTC
CASTQSAYNEQFF
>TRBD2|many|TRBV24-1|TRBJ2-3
TGTGCCCCCCTAGCGGTTAGCACAGATACGCAGTATTTT
CAPLAVSTDTQYF
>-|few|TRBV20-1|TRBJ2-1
TGCAGTGCTCAGCCCCATGCGGGGATCTACAATGAGCAGTTCTTC
CSAQPHAGIYNEQFF
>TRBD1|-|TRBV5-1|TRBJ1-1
TGCGCCAGCAGTCGAACAGGGACAGGAGACACTGAAGCTTTCTTT
CASSRTGTGDTEAFF
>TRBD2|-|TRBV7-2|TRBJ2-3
TGTGCCAGCAGCCCCGGACTAGCGTTCGATACGCAGTATTTT
CASSPGLAFDTQYF
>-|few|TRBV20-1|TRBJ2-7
TGCAGTGCTAGGGCGACAGGGAGGGTCGAGCAGTACTTC
CSARATGRVEQYF
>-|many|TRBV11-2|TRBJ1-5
TGTGCCAGCAGCTCCCTCGATCAGCCCCAGCATTTT
CASSSLDQPQHF
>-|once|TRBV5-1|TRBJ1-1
TGCGCCAGCAGCTTGAAAAAGGACAACACTGAAGCTTTCTTT
CASSLKKDNTEAFF
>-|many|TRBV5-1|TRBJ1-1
TGCGCCAGCAGCTTCCGTTTGAACACTGAAGCTTTCTTT
CASSFRLNTEAFF
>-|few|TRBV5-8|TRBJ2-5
TGTGCCAGCAGCCCCCCCTTGACTAGCCAAGAGACCCAGTACTTC
CASSPPLTSQETQYF
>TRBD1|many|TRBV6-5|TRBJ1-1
TGTGCCAGCAGTTCCTTTCATCGGGGACAGAGAGCTTTCTTT
CASSSFHRGQRAFF
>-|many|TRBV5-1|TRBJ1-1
TGCGCCAGCAGCTCCTCCCCGGGCACTGAAGCTTTCTTT
CASSSSPGTEAFF
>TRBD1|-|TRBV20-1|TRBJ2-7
TGCAGTGCTCGGCCGGGACAGGGGGCTGCGTCGGGGTATGTGCAGTACTTC
CSARPGQGAASGYVQYF
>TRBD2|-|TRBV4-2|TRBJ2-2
TGTGCCAGCAGCCCTAAAGGACTAGCGGGGCCTTGGGCCGGGGAGCTGTTTTTT
CASSPKGLAGPWAGELFF
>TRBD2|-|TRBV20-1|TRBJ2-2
TGCAGTGCTAGGGATACTAGCGCTGGGGAGCTGTTTTTT
CSARDTSAGELFF
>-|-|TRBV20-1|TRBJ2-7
TGCAGTGCCAGGAACCGGGTTGCCCACGAGCAGTACTTC
CSARNRVAHEQYF
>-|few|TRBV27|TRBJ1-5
TGTGCCAGCAGTTCCAAACCGGGCTTCCTAGGGAGCAATCAGCCCCAGCATTTT
CASSSKPGFLGSNQPQHF
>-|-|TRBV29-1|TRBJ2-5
TGCAGCGTTCGGGGGTTTAACGGGGAGACCCAGTACTTC
CSVRGFNGETQYF
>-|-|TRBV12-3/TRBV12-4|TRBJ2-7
TGTGCCAGCAGTTTAGCAGGGGGGACCGAGCAGTACTTC
CASSLAGGTEQYF
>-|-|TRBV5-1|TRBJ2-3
TGCGCCAGCAGCTTGTTAGGGGGGGTGAGCACAGATACGCAGTATTTT
CASSLLGGVSTDTQYF
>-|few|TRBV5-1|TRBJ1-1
TGCGCCAGCAGCTTGGCCGGGCGGCTGAACACTGAAGCTTTCTTT
CASSLAGRLNTEAFF
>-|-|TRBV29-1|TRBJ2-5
TGCAGCGTGGGAGAGAGCGTCCAAGAGACCCAGTACTTC
CSVGESVQETQYF
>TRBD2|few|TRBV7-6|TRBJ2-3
TGTGCCAGCGCGGGGACTAGCGGGATATCAGATACGCAGTATTTT
CASAGTSGISDTQYF
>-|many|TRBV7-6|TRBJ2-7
TGTGCCAGCAGCCTCTTAGAGGGAGGGGGAAACTACGAGCAGTACTTC
CASSLLEGGGNYEQYF
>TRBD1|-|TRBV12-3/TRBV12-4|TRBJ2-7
TGTGCCAGCAGTTTTGCGACAGGGCACGAGCAGTACTTC
CASSFATGHEQYF
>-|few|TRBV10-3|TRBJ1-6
TGTGCCATCAGTGAAGGGGAAAATTCACCCCTCCACTTT
CAISEGENSPLHF
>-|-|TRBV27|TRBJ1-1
TGTGCCAGCCGGGGGGGTCCGACTGAAGCTTTCTTT
CASRGGPTEAFF
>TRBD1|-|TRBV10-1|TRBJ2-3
TGCGCCAGCTCCCGTGGCAGGGGGCGCACAGATACGCAGTATTTT
CASSRGRGRTDTQYF
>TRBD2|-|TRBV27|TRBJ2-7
TGTGCCAGCAACACCAGAGGGACTAGCGGCTACGAGCAGTACTTC
CASNTRGTSGYEQYF